The clone carrying this T cell receptor (beta chain) occurred a few times. Its antigen is unidentified. These data originate in a study of cytomegalovirus exposure and HLA in healthy donors. Findings of the study overall: A few V segments could not be told apart, such as TRBV6-2 and TRBV6-3, and were left out.

PCR used 60 Vbeta primers and 13 Jbeta primers. The authors' processing: In a later analysis, some 80 million unique TCR beta chains included roughly 11 million shared by two or more donors. Only in-frame clones appear in the TCRdb table, and some are missing; sequencing was by immunoSEQ multiplex PCR. The V and J calls and clone size were taken over from that table, and D and trimming were inferred from the DNA. The table has fewer than 150,000 clones, over 75% seen once. The CDR3 runs 13 residues. Germline loops: CDR1 MNHNS, CDR2 SASEGT. V lost 10 bases, J lost 1 base, and 14 bases lay in between. The chain joins TRBV6-1 to TRBJ2-7, with D possibly matching TRBD1 (6 bases). The sequence derives from a man younger than 45 in good health. The sequencing input was PBMCs. This CDR3 is CAITPGTSYEQYF. CDR3 in DNA: TGTGCCATCACCCCAGGGACATCCTACGAGCAGTACTTC.